The next 31 T cell receptor beta chains were all read from a single sample in a study of blood T cell repertoires in COVID-19 (TCRdb year 2020). Library creation used the immunoSEQ multiplex PCR assay. TCRdb took this table from immuneACCESS and kept in-frame rearrangements with V and J called. Such tables lack part of the clones; where checked against another copy, unresolved V genes explain under half of the gap, and the rest is unexplained. Across this sample there are 90,000 to 110,000 clones, with around 80% seen only once. The ten most abundant clones make up around 4.2% of the sample. Sequencing used peripheral blood. These TCRs come from a human donor in a cohort sampled during active or convalescent COVID-19.

V is TRBV18 and J is TRBJ2-7, with D possibly TRBD1 on 5 matching bases. The CDR3 extends over 16 amino acids. V was trimmed by 2 bases and J by 8 bases, leaving 22 bases between them. Germline V gene sequence: CDR1 KGHSH, CDR2 LQKENI. CDR3 coding DNA: TGTGCCAGCTCACCAAGTTCAGGGATGCTGGTGGAGAAGCAGTACTTC. Translated: CASSPSSGMLVEKQYF.

The chain is built from TRBV11-2 and TRBJ2-7, with D maybe TRBD1 (5 bases). This CDR3 has 17 residues. Germline values: CDR1 SGHAT, CDR2 FQNNGV. With 5 bases removed from V and 4 bases from J, the gap between germline ends came to 24 bases. The CDR3 nucleotides are TGTGCCAGCAGCACAACACCCCCGAGCAGACAGCCATACGAGCAGTACTTC. This encodes CASSTTPPSRQPYEQYF.

Only a few counts were recorded for this clone. The chain couples TRBV18 to TRBJ2-7; D might be TRBD2 (6 bases). Germline lookup yields CDR1 KGHSH and CDR2 LQKENI. Trimming shortened V by 4 bases and J by 0 bases, and 16 bases separated the two germline ends. The CDR3 has 16 amino acids. CDR3 residues: CASSRGAGRNSYEQYF. For the CDR3, the DNA is TGTGCCAGCTCACGAGGGGCGGGAAGAAACTCCTACGAGCAGTACTTC.

This clone has only a few counts. The V call is TRBV27, the J call TRBJ2-2; 8 bases line up with TRBD2. With 6 bases clipped from V and 5 bases from J, the junction kept 8 bases outside the gene matches. The germline CDR1 and CDR2 sequences are MNHEY and SMNVEV (reference sequence). The CDR3 runs to 15 residues. The CDR3 is CASRKSGSMTGELFF. In nucleotides, the CDR3 is TGTGCCAGCAGAAAAAGCGGGAGTATGACCGGGGAGCTGTTTTTT.

The rearrangement links TRBV2 to TRBJ2-4; a weak D match, TRBD2 (5 bases). Germline CDR1 SNHLY, CDR2 FYNNEI. The CDR3 sequence is 12 residues long. V lost 8 bases, J lost 8 bases, and 13 bases lay in between. The CDR3 here is CASSPWGDIQYF. CDR3 coding DNA: TGTGCCAGCTCCCCCTGGGGAGACATTCAGTACTTC.

The gene calls are TRBV28 and TRBJ2-1; no clear D gene. This CDR3 comprises 13 residues. With 3 bases removed from V and 4 bases from J, the gap between germline ends came to 7 bases. In germline, CDR1 is MDHEN, CDR2 SYDVKM. The CDR3 is CASSLQRYNEQFF. The CDR3 nucleotides read TGTGCCAGCAGTTTGCAGCGTTACAATGAGCAGTTCTTC.

The rearrangement links TRBV12-3 or TRBV12-4 to TRBJ1-1; D is unresolved. With 5 bases removed from V and 1 base from J, the gap between germline ends came to 2 bases. The CDR3 runs 11 residues. The CDR3 DNA reads TGTGCCAGCAGTCAGAACACTGAAGCTTTCTTT. This encodes CASSQNTEAFF.

The rearrangement joins TRBV12-5 to TRBJ1-5; D perhaps matches TRBD1 (5 bases). The germline V gene has CDR1 LGHNT and CDR2 FRNRAP. V was cut by 3 bases and J by 2 bases, with 11 bases left in between. CDR3 length: 15 residues. CDR3 DNA: TGTGCTAGTGGTTTAGGGGTCGGCGGCAATCAGCCCCAGCATTTT. Translating gives CASGLGVGGNQPQHF.

This chain joins TRBV24-1 and TRBJ1-2; D perhaps matches TRBD1 (5 bases). Trimming removed 4 bases from V and 4 bases from J, with 15 bases in between. Germline V lookup: CDR1 KGHDR, CDR2 SFDVKD. CDR3 length equals 15 residues. This chain's CDR3 is CATSDPTGPSYGYTF. Here the CDR3 DNA reads TGTGCCACCAGTGACCCCACAGGACCCAGCTATGGCTACACCTTC.

V gene TRBV28 combines with J gene TRBJ1-4; D gene unclear. Germline assignment: CDR1 MDHEN and CDR2 SYDVKM. Between the trimmed V and J ends, which lost 8 bases and 7 bases, there was a span of 8 bases. This CDR3 contains 11 residues. The CDR3 is CASHIGEKLFF. The CDR3 DNA reads as TGTGCCAGCCATATCGGTGAAAAACTGTTTTTT.

The chain carries TRBV5-1 and TRBJ2-7; 7 nucleotides match TRBD1. The CDR3 contains 17 residues. The V segment lost 3 bases and the J segment 3 bases; nucleotides outside the gene matches: 15. Germline values: CDR1 SGHRS, CDR2 YFSETQ. As DNA, the CDR3 is TGCGCCAGCAGCTCACCTAGGGACAGAATAGAGTACTACGAGCAGTACTTC. This codes for CASSSPRDRIEYYEQYF.

The chain uses TRBV5-1 and TRBJ1-5; 8 nucleotides agree with TRBD1. V shed 0 bases and J 1 base; nucleotides not matched to a gene: 3. In germline, CDR1 is SGHRS, CDR2 YFSETQ. This CDR3 is 16 amino acids long. CDR3 nucleotides: TGCGCCAGCAGCTTGGGGACAGGGAAAAGCAATCAGCCCCAGCATTTT. This sequence encodes CASSLGTGKSNQPQHF. The full variable domain, rest sourced from reference TRBV5-1 and TRBJ1-5, is KAGVTQTPRYLIKTRGQQVTLSCSPISGHRSVSWYQQTPGQGLQFLFEYFSETQRNKGNFPGRFSGRQFSNSRSEMNVSTLELGDSALYLCASSLGTGKSNQPQHFGDGTRLSIL.

This chain connects TRBV6-2 or TRBV6-3 to TRBJ1-1; D is perhaps TRBD1 (5 bases). Germline values: CDR1 MNHEY, CDR2 SVGEGT. The CDR3 sequence is 14 residues long. V was pared by 2 bases and J by 4 bases, with 11 bases between. DNA for the CDR3: TGTGCCAGCAGTTACGGCGGCAGGGTCACTGAAGCTTTCTTT. This translates into CASSYGGRVTEAFF.

This chain connects TRBV18 to TRBJ1-5, with a weak D call TRBD1 (5 bases). Germline V CDR1 and CDR2: KGHSH, LQKENI. The CDR3 runs 14 residues. With 3 bases removed from V and 6 bases from J, the gap between germline ends came to 12 bases. The CDR3 DNA sequence: TGTGCCAGCTCACCGGGACGGGAGGGTCAGCCCCAGCATTTT. It specifies CASSPGREGQPQHF.

V is TRBV6-5 and J is TRBJ2-5; 10 bases fit TRBD1. J was trimmed by 5 bases and V by 6 bases; bases with no gene match: 9. Germline V lookup: CDR1 MNHEY, CDR2 SVGAGI. The CDR3 is 15 residues long. CDR3 DNA sequence: TGTGCCAGCAGCCGACAGGGGGCGCCTCTGGAGACCCAGTACTTC. Translation gives CASSRQGAPLETQYF.

The chain has TRBV9 and TRBJ2-2; TRBD1 agrees at 9 bases. The CDR3 runs to 16 residues. The trim removed 5 bases at V and 6 bases at J, leaving 11 bases unmatched. CDR1 and CDR2 (germline): SGDLS, YYNGEE. The CDR3 region is CASRDPGQGAAGELFF. The CDR3 nucleotides read TGTGCCAGCAGAGACCCGGGACAGGGCGCGGCCGGGGAGCTGTTTTTT. The entire variable domain, with the rest obtained from reference TRBV9 and TRBJ2-2, is as follows: DSGVTQTPKHLITATGQRVTLRCSPRSGDLSVYWYQQSLDQGLQFLIQYYNGEERAKGNILERFSAQQFPDLHSELNLSSLELGDSALYFCASRDPGQGAAGELFFGEGSRLTVL.

This clone was recorded a few times. The J gene is TRBJ2-3, the V gene TRBV5-1; 11 nucleotides line up with TRBD2. Per germline, CDR1 SGHRS and CDR2 YFSETQ. The CDR3 runs 16 residues. Trimming removed 1 base from V and 5 bases from J; junction bases left unmatched: 6. CDR3 sequence: CASSLPSGGFKDTQYF. The CDR3, as DNA: TGCGCCAGCAGCTTGCCTAGCGGGGGGTTTAAAGATACGCAGTATTTT. Variable domain in full (rest from reference TRBV5-1 and TRBJ2-3): KAGVTQTPRYLIKTRGQQVTLSCSPISGHRSVSWYQQTPGQGLQFLFEYFSETQRNKGNFPGRFSGRQFSNSRSEMNVSTLELGDSALYLCASSLPSGGFKDTQYFGPGTRLTVL.

J is TRBJ2-7 and V is TRBV27, with a possible D match to TRBD2 (6 bases). Germline CDR1 and CDR2: MNHEY and SMNVEV (reference sequence). Trimming took off 5 bases at V and 4 bases at J, with 21 bases between the two ends. CDR3 length: 16 amino acids. CDR3 sequence: CASSPQPGLLSYEQYF. The CDR3 bases are TGTGCCAGCAGTCCCCAACCGGGACTCCTATCTTACGAGCAGTACTTC.

This chain uses TRBV19 with TRBJ1-1, with 9 nucleotides matching TRBD1. Losses at the gene ends were 6 bases for V and 2 bases for J; bases not matched to a gene: 7. Germline V lookup: CDR1 LNHDA, CDR2 SQIVND (reference sequence). CDR3 length: 15 amino acids. The chain's CDR3 is CASRKDRGPNTEAFF. The CDR3 DNA follows: TGTGCCAGTAGGAAGGACAGGGGACCTAACACTGAAGCTTTCTTT.

This chain joins TRBV5-4 and TRBJ1-1; 8 bases fit TRBD1. Trimming cost V 4 bases and J 5 bases; bases outside gene matches: 7. This CDR3 is 14 amino acids long. The germline V gene encodes CDR1 SGHNT and CDR2 YYREEE (reference sequence). The CDR3: CASSPGQGLTEAFF. CDR3 in DNA: TGTGCCAGCAGCCCCGGACAGGGTTTGACTGAAGCTTTCTTT.

This clone was observed once. The chain employs TRBV19 and TRBJ1-2, with D possibly matching TRBD1 (5 bases). This CDR3 contains 15 residues. The V end was cut by 3 bases, the J end by 8 bases, with 19 bases between. Germline loops: CDR1 LNHDA, CDR2 SQIVND (reference sequence). The CDR3 spells CASSIARGGTSGYTF. The CDR3 DNA reads as TGTGCCAGTAGTATCGCCCGCGGCGGGACGTCAGGCTACACCTTC.

The count of this clone is one. The genes are TRBV3-1 (or the pseudogene TRBV3-2) and TRBJ2-1; D is perhaps TRBD2 (7 bases). The CDR3 totals 15 residues. Germline CDR1 is LGHDT and CDR2 is YNNKEL (reference sequence). The germline V and J ends were trimmed by 4 bases and 7 bases, with 17 bases remaining between them. The CDR3 loop is CASSLEGGGKNEQFF. As DNA, the CDR3 is TGTGCCAGCAGCCTAGAAGGGGGAGGGAAGAATGAGCAGTTCTTC.

The table lists this clone with a count of one. This rearrangement joins TRBV20-1 to TRBJ2-3, with a possible D match to TRBD2 (5 bases). From germline, CDR1 is DFQATT and CDR2 SNEGSKA (reference sequence). CDR3 length: 15 residues. V lost 3 bases and J lost 4, with 17 bases in between. In DNA form, the CDR3 reads TGCAGTGCTAGTCTACGAGGGAGTTGGTCAGATACGCAGTATTTT. Its translation is CSASLRGSWSDTQYF.

The J gene is TRBJ2-2, the V gene TRBV19; 8 bases are shared with TRBD1. J was trimmed by 5 bases and V by 5 bases; bases with no gene match: 4. The CDR3 has 14 residues. Germline V gives CDR1 LNHDA, CDR2 SQIVND (reference sequence). Here the CDR3 reads CASSPQGATGELFF. For the CDR3, the DNA is TGTGCCAGTAGTCCGCAGGGGGCGACCGGGGAGCTGTTTTTT.

The chain links TRBV11-2 to TRBJ2-7; the D gene is possibly TRBD2 (5 bases). V was clipped by 1 base and J by 0 bases, with 10 bases between them. Germline CDR1 is SGHAT and CDR2 is FQNNGV. This CDR3 has 15 residues. CDR3 sequence reads: CASSLAGSSSYEQYF. In DNA form, the CDR3 reads TGTGCCAGCAGCTTAGCGGGGTCGAGCTCCTACGAGCAGTACTTC. Combining the CDR3 with reference TRBV11-2 and TRBJ2-7 gives the whole variable domain EAGVAQSPRYKIIEKRQSVAFWCNPISGHATLYWYQQILGQGPKLLIQFQNNGVVDDSQLPKDRFSAERLKGVDSTLKIQPAKLEDSAVYLCASSLAGSSSYEQYFGPGTRLTVT.

The chain recombines TRBV5-5 with TRBJ2-1; a weak D match, TRBD2 (5 bases). This CDR3 region has 12 residues. Trimming took off 2 bases at V and 9 bases at J, with 9 bases between the two ends. CDR1 is SGHKS and CDR2 is YYEKEE in the germline V gene (reference sequence). CDR3 nucleotide sequence: TGTGCCAGCAGCTTCATGGGGAGTGAGCAGTTCTTC. Its protein product is CASSFMGSEQFF.

The chain links TRBV6-1 to TRBJ2-7; TRBD2 is a possible D gene (6 bases). Germline V gene data show CDR1 as MNHNS and CDR2 as SASEGT. The CDR3 is made up of 16 amino acids. Trimming stripped 2 bases from V and 0 bases from J, with 14 bases between. DNA of the CDR3: TGTGCCAGCAGTGAATGGAGGGGACCCCGCTCCTACGAGCAGTACTTC. Its translation: CASSEWRGPRSYEQYF.

The chain employs TRBV24-1 and TRBJ1-5; 10 bases map to TRBD1. The CDR3 loop spans 15 amino acids. Looked up from germline, CDR1 is KGHDR and CDR2 is SFDVKD. Germline trimming cut 4 bases from V and 6 bases from J; bases unmatched to any gene: 5. CDR3 sequence reads: CATSDPTGGGQPQHF. As DNA, the CDR3 is TGTGCCACCAGTGACCCGACAGGGGGCGGTCAGCCCCAGCATTTT.

This chain uses TRBV3-1 (or the pseudogene TRBV3-2) with TRBJ2-5; 8 bases line up with TRBD2. Germline trimming cut 1 base from V and 3 bases from J; bases unmatched to any gene: 10. The CDR3 spans 17 residues. Germline V lookup: CDR1 LGHDT, CDR2 YNNKEL (reference sequence). CDR3 coding DNA: TGTGCCAGCAGCCAAGTCCTTACGGGACTAGTGAAAGAGACCCAGTACTTC. This sequence encodes CASSQVLTGLVKETQYF.

The chain is built from TRBV5-5 and TRBJ2-1; D may be TRBD1 (6 bases). Germline-derived CDR1 and CDR2 are SGHKS and YYEKEE (reference sequence). V lost 1 base to trimming and J lost 5 bases, with 16 bases between them. The CDR3 covers 16 residues. The CDR3: CASSLIFGQLNNEQFF. CDR3 DNA: TGTGCCAGCAGCTTGATCTTTGGACAGTTAAACAATGAGCAGTTCTTC.

This clone was detected only a few times. This sequence joins TRBV7-9 and TRBJ1-2; possible D gene TRBD1, 6 bases. The CDR3 has 15 amino acids. Trimming cost V 5 bases and J 2 bases, with 15 bases left between them. Looked up from germline, CDR1 is SEHNR and CDR2 is FQNEAQ (reference sequence). The CDR3, as DNA: TGTGCCAGCAGCCCCCGAGGACAGCACAACTATGGCTACACCTTC. This gives the protein CASSPRGQHNYGYTF.